This paragraph reports one T cell receptor (beta chain). The data are from a study of patients and donors after allogeneic stem cell transplantation. Each CDR3 protein is one row after TCRdb ran MiXCR on the RT-PCR reads. The table has 410,000 or so distinct CDR3 sequences, approximately 16% seen once. Trimming removed 4 bases at V and 7 bases at J, with 7 bases between. This CDR3 spans 11 amino acids. Germline V gene lookup returns CDR1 DFQATT and CDR2 SNEGSKA (reference sequence). The TCR comes from a human donor who was either an allogeneic HSCT recipient or a stem cell or donor lymphocyte infusion donor (not recorded which). It is not recorded whose cells these are; they may come from a transplant donor. J is TRBJ1-4 and V is TRBV20-1; a possible D gene is TRBD1 (5 bases). Sequencing was done on a sample of blood, either unsorted or a sorted T cell fraction (not recorded which). CDR3 region: CSATGAEKLFF. The CDR3 nucleotides read TGCAGTGCTACTGGGGCTGAAAAACTGTTTTTT.